Listed here are 7 T cell receptor beta chains from one sample, sequenced in a study of blood T cell repertoires in COVID-19. Produced via immunoSEQ multiplex PCR; TCRdb's table is partial and in-frame only. The sample lists about 98,000 clones, around 81% occurring once. What was sequenced was peripheral blood. The receptors stem from a man aged 55 to 69 with acute or convalescent COVID-19.

V usage is TRBV11-2 and J usage is TRBJ1-2; TRBD1 is a possible D gene (6 bases). There are 17 residues in the CDR3. Trimming removed 6 bases at V and 0 bases at J, with 20 bases between. Germline-derived CDR1 and CDR2 are SGHAT and FQNNGV. CDR3 in DNA: TGTGCCAGCAGGTCAACCTACAGGGATCCCTCTAACTATGGCTACACCTTC. Its protein is CASRSTYRDPSNYGYTF.

There are a few counts of this clone. The V and J genes are TRBV6-5 and TRBJ2-7, with D tentatively TRBD2 (5 bases). The CDR3 covers 12 residues. CDR1 is MNHEY and CDR2 is SVGAGI in the germline V gene. V was pared by 7 bases and J by 2 bases, with 9 bases between. The CDR3: CASIGVTYEQYF. The CDR3, as DNA: TGTGCCAGCATCGGGGTGACCTACGAGCAGTACTTC.

This sequence joins TRBV6-5 and TRBJ1-5; 8 bases map to TRBD1. Germline CDR1 MNHEY, CDR2 SVGAGI. V lost 7 bases and J lost 4; bases outside the gene matches: 3. The CDR3 runs to 13 residues. CDR3 amino acids: CASTGQGNQPQHF. In DNA form, the CDR3 reads TGTGCCAGCACCGGACAGGGAAATCAGCCCCAGCATTTT.

V usage is TRBV3-1 (or the pseudogene TRBV3-2) and J usage is TRBJ2-2; 8 bases are a match to TRBD1. This CDR3 comprises 15 residues. Germline V lookup: CDR1 LGHDT, CDR2 YNNKEL (reference sequence). The V gene end was trimmed by 1 base and the J gene end by 8 bases; junction bases not matched to a gene: 6. The chain's CDR3 is CASSQADRGFGELFF. CDR3 DNA sequence: TGTGCCAGCAGCCAAGCTGACAGGGGATTTGGGGAGCTGTTTTTT.

The V and J genes are TRBV7-6 and TRBJ1-5; tentative D call: TRBD1 (5 bases). Germline assignment: CDR1 SGHVS and CDR2 FNYEAQ. The CDR3 runs 16 residues. V was shortened by 1 base and J by 1 base, with 11 bases between the two germline ends. This chain's CDR3 is CASSLEASGSNQPQHF. For the CDR3, the DNA is TGTGCCAGCAGCTTAGAAGCTTCAGGGAGCAATCAGCCCCAGCATTTT.

The V and J genes are TRBV5-1 and TRBJ2-3; 10 positions match TRBD1. V dropped 2 bases and J dropped 5; count of bases not matched to a gene: 5. The CDR3 length is 15 residues. In germline, CDR1 is SGHRS, CDR2 YFSETQ. CDR3 nucleotides: TGCGCCAGCAGCTTAACGACAGGGGGCCGAGATACGCAGTATTTT. This encodes CASSLTTGGRDTQYF. The variable domain in full, completed from reference TRBV5-1 and TRBJ2-3, reads KAGVTQTPRYLIKTRGQQVTLSCSPISGHRSVSWYQQTPGQGLQFLFEYFSETQRNKGNFPGRFSGRQFSNSRSEMNVSTLELGDSALYLCASSLTTGGRDTQYFGPGTRLTVL.

The chain recombines TRBV4-1 with TRBJ1-5, with D possibly matching TRBD1 (6 bases). The CDR3 runs 16 residues. V lost 0 bases and J lost 5, with 14 bases in between. CDR1 is MGHRA, CDR2 YSYEKL, per germline. The CDR3: CASSQEIRDTYQPQHF. The CDR3 nucleotides read TGCGCCAGCAGCCAAGAAATCCGGGACACCTATCAGCCCCAGCATTTT.